This section outlines one T cell receptor beta chain sequence together with its context. This sample was included in a study of cytotoxic CD8 clonotypes in ibrutinib-treated CLL. With 11 bases removed from V and 5 bases from J, the gap between germline ends came to 16 bases. The germline V gene has CDR1 MNHNS and CDR2 SASEGT. The CDR3 has 12 residues. Assay: immunoSEQ multiplex PCR; the TCRdb copy retains only in-frame clones and omits some. The sample has over 120,000 clones, 75% to 85% seen once; the top ten hold roughly 12%. The chain uses TRBV6-1 and TRBJ2-7; D might be TRBD1 or TRBD2, each matching 5 bases. Sequencing was performed on PBMCs, taken after 12 months of ibrutinib treatment. This TCR derives from a human donor with chronic lymphocytic leukemia. As DNA, the CDR3 is TGTGCCGGCGAGGGGACGACGGACGAGCAGTACTTC. Amino acids: CAGEGTTDEQYF.